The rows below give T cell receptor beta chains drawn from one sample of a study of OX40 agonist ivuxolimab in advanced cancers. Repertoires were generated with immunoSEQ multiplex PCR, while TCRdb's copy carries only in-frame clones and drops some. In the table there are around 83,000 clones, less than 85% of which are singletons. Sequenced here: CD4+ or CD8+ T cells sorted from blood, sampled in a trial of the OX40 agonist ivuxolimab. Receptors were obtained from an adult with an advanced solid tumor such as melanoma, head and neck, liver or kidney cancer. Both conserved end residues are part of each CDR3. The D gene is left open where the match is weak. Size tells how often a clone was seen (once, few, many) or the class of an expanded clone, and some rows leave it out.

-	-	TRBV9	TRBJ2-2	CASSVGGELFF	TGTGCCAGCAGCGTAGGAGGGGAGCTGTTTTTT
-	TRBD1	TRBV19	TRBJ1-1	CASRPLDRGLGTEAFF	TGTGCCAGTAGACCACTTGACAGGGGATTGGGAACTGAAGCTTTCTTT
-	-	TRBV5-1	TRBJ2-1	CASSLGAGESGEQFF	TGCGCCAGCAGCTTGGGCGCAGGGGAATCAGGTGAGCAGTTCTTC
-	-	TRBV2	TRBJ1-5	CASRTDSNQPQHF	TGTGCCAGCAGGACAGATAGCAATCAGCCCCAGCATTTT
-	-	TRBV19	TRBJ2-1	CASKPTGTLNNEQFF	TGTGCCAGTAAGCCAACCGGGACATTGAACAATGAGCAGTTCTTC
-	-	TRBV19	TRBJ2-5	CASRQGGGETQYF	TGTGCCAGTAGACAAGGGGGTGGGGAGACCCAGTACTTC
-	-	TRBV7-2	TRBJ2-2	CASSLVEGGIYRGELFF	TGTGCCAGCAGCTTAGTGGAGGGCGGGATCTACAGGGGGGAGCTGTTTTTT
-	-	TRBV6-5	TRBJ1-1	CASTSRGTEAFF	TGTGCCAGCACCTCGCGGGGCACTGAAGCTTTCTTT
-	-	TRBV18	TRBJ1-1	CASSPKGLNTEAFF	TGTGCCAGCTCACCAAAGGGGCTAAACACTGAAGCTTTCTTT
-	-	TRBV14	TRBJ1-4	CASSPLGKPNEKLFF	TGTGCCAGCAGTCCTCTGGGGAAGCCTAATGAAAAACTGTTTTTT
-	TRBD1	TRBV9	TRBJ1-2	CASSPSRTGGDGYTF	TGTGCCAGCAGCCCGTCTCGGACAGGGGGGGATGGCTACACCTTC
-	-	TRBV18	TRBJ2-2	CASSPRIVADHRELFF	TGTGCCAGCTCACCGAGAATCGTGGCAGACCACCGGGAGCTGTTTTTT
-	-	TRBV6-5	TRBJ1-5	CASKVSFNNQPQHF	TGTGCCAGCAAGGTCAGCTTCAACAATCAGCCCCAGCATTTT
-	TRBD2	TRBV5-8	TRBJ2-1	CASTRLAINEQFF	TGTGCCAGCACAAGACTAGCCATTAATGAGCAGTTCTTC
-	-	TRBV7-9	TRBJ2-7	CASSPWGSSNAQYF	TGTGCCAGCAGCCCCTGGGGTAGTAGTAATGCGCAGTACTTC
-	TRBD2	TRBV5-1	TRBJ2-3	CASSFFSGVYADTQYF	TGCGCCAGCAGCTTTTTTAGCGGGGTCTATGCAGATACGCAGTATTTT
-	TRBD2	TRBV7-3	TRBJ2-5	CASSSGLAGGETQYF	TGTGCCAGCAGCTCGGGACTAGCGGGAGGAGAGACCCAGTACTTC
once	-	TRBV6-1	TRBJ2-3	CASSEALDIDTQYF	TGTGCCAGCAGTGAAGCCCTGGATATAGATACGCAGTATTTT
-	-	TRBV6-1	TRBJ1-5	CASSEYTGEEPQHF	TGTGCCAGCAGTGAATATACTGGGGAGGAGCCCCAGCATTTT
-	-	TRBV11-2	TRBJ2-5	CASSFRRKQETQYF	TGTGCCAGCAGTTTTAGACGGAAACAAGAGACCCAGTACTTC
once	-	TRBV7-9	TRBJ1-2	CASSLVGDLNYGYTF	TGTGCCAGCAGCTTAGTGGGGGATCTTAACTATGGCTACACCTTC
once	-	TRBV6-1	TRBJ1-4	CASSEAGRRSTNEKLFF	TGTGCCAGCAGTGAAGCGGGACGGCGATCAACTAATGAAAAACTGTTTTTT
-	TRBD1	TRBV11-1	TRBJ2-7	CASSRDRGGGEQYF	TGTGCCAGCAGTCGTGACAGGGGGGGCGGCGAGCAGTACTTC
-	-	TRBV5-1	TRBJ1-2	CASSFISDGGRNGYTF	TGCGCCAGCAGCTTCATCAGCGACGGGGGCCGGAATGGCTACACCTTC
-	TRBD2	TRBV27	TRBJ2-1	CASSSLAGGDEQFF	TGTGCCAGCAGTTCACTAGCGGGGGGGGATGAGCAGTTCTTC
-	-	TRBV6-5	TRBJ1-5	CASGTGRSNQPQHF	TGTGCCAGCGGTACAGGTCGGAGCAATCAGCCCCAGCATTTT
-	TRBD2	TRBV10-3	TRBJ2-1	CAISGGSVDNEQFF	TGTGCCATCAGTGGCGGGAGCGTGGACAATGAGCAGTTCTTC
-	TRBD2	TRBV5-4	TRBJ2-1	CASSLGRGAGGNEQFF	TGTGCCAGCAGCTTGGGTCGTGGAGCGGGGGGGAATGAGCAGTTCTTC
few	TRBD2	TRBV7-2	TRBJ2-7	CASSPLAGEGYEQYF	TGTGCCAGCAGCCCCCTAGCGGGAGAAGGTTACGAGCAGTACTTC
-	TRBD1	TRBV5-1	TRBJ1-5	CASSLKVTMRGDRASNQPQHF	TGCGCCAGCAGCCTGAAGGTAACTATGAGGGGTGACAGGGCAAGCAATCAGCCCCAGCATTTT
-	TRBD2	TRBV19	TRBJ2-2	CASKGGSDTGELFF	TGTGCCAGTAAAGGCGGGAGCGACACCGGGGAGCTGTTTTTT
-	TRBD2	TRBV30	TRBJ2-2	CAWYGLAGGGNTGELFF	TGTGCCTGGTATGGACTAGCGGGGGGAGGAAACACCGGGGAGCTGTTTTTT
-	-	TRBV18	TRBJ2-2	CASSPDLTGELFF	TGTGCCAGCTCACCGGACCTTACCGGGGAGCTGTTTTTT
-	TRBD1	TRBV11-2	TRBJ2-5	CASSLSYRGLRQETQYF	TGTGCCAGCAGCTTATCATACAGGGGGCTTCGGCAAGAGACCCAGTACTTC
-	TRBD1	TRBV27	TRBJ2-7	CASSLLPPGGRYEQYF	TGTGCCAGCAGTTTACTCCCCCCAGGGGGACGATACGAGCAGTACTTC
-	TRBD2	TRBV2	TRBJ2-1	CASRAFVRAGGPGEQFF	TGTGCCAGCAGGGCCTTTGTTAGAGCGGGGGGGCCGGGTGAGCAGTTCTTC
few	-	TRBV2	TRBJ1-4	CASSDRGEKLFF	TGTGCCAGCAGTGATCGCGGTGAAAAACTGTTTTTT
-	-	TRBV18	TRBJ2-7	CASSPPGGYEQYF	TGTGCCAGCTCACCACCAGGGGGTTACGAGCAGTACTTC
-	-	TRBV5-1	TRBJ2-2	CASSLSSTLNTGELFF	TGCGCCAGCAGCTTGTCTAGCACCTTGAACACCGGGGAGCTGTTTTTT
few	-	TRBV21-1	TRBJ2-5	CASSKVRGPQETQYF	TGTGCCAGCAGCAAAGTTAGGGGGCCCCAAGAGACCCAGTACTTC
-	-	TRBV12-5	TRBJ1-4	CASGLTQGVVTNEKLFF	TGTGCTAGTGGTTTGACCCAGGGCGTAGTGACTAATGAAAAACTGTTTTTT
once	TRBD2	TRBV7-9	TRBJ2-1	CASTPPGLAGGNEQFF	TGTGCCAGCACCCCACCGGGACTAGCGGGGGGGAATGAGCAGTTCTTC